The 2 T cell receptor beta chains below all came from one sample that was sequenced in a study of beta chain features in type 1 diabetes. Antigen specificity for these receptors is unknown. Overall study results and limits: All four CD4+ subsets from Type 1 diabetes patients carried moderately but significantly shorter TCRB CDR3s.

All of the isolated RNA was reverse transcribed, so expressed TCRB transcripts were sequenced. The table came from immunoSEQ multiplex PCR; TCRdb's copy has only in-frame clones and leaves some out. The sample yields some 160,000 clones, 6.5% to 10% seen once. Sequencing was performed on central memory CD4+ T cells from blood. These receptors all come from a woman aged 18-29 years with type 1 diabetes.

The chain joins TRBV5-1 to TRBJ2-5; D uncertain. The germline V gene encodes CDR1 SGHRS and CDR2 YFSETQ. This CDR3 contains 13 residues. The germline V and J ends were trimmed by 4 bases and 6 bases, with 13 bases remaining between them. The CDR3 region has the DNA TGCGCCAGCAGCCCATTCGGAGTGAAGACCCAGTACTTC. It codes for CASSPFGVKTQYF.

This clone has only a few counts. CDR3 protein: CASNLAGRETQYF. The CDR3 bases are TGTGCCAGCAACCTGGCGGGAAGAGAGACCCAGTACTTC. The V call is TRBV11-2, the J call TRBJ2-5; TRBD2 might be the D (6 bases). The CDR3 length is 13 residues. Per the germline V gene, CDR1 is SGHAT and CDR2 is FQNNGV. Trimming pared 7 bases from V and 4 bases from J, leaving 13 bases between.